This T cell receptor beta chain was obtained from a study of identical twins. Broader study findings: Invariant cells of the MAIT and iNKT types might have partly distorted the zero-insertion analyses.

This clonotype was counted a few times. Its antigen is unidentified. Among all donors, each was a healthy Caucasian. Carrying unique molecular identifiers, the cDNA also gained a universal primer site through template switching. Using its own MiXCR run on the 5' RACE reads, TCRdb lists one record per CDR3 protein. The data hold under 350,000 distinct CDR3 sequences, with 9.5% observed a single time. Trimming took off 6 bases at V and 9 bases at J, with 9 bases between the two ends. This CDR3 spans 11 amino acids. Germline CDR1 and CDR2: LGHNT and FRNRAP. In addition, the sample was reused for a study of yellow fever vaccine responses in identical twins.

This receptor was obtained from a woman aged 18-29 years in good health. The sequenced sample consisted of CD8+ T cells sorted from blood. V gene TRBV12-5 combines with J gene TRBJ2-1, with D possibly matching TRBD2 (5 bases). CDR3 sequence reads: CASGAGGEQFF. CDR3 in DNA: TGTGCTAGTGGAGCCGGAGGTGAGCAGTTCTTC.